The following is a T cell receptor beta chain sequence with its context. What it binds is not known. Losses at the gene ends were 2 bases for V and 3 bases for J; bases not matched to a gene: 7. The CDR3 is 20 residues long. Germline assignment: CDR1 KGHSH and CDR2 LQKENI. This sample is drawn from a study of cytomegalovirus exposure and HLA in healthy donors. Nominally healthy donors were sampled, though unrecorded immune exposures were likely. Study results and caveats: V- and J-gene trimming in TCR beta was tied to a missense DCLRE1C variant by an analysis performed later. Earlier analysis found most TCR beta V segments productive about 87% or about 30% of the time.

Researchers ran the PCR with 60 Vbeta and 13 Jbeta primers. Here immunoSEQ multiplex PCR was the method, and the copy in TCRdb shows in-frame clones only, minus some. The table has approximately 110,000 clones, roughly 82% seen once. The sample was PBMCs. The chain is built from TRBV18 and TRBJ2-6, with 16 bases matching TRBD2. The clonotype was recovered from a woman aged 55-75 years in good health and CMV-seropositive. The chain's CDR3 is CASSPTGTSGGEVGANVLTF. CDR3 DNA sequence: TGTGCCAGCTCACCAACCGGGACTAGCGGGGGGGAAGTTGGGGCCAACGTCCTGACTTTC.